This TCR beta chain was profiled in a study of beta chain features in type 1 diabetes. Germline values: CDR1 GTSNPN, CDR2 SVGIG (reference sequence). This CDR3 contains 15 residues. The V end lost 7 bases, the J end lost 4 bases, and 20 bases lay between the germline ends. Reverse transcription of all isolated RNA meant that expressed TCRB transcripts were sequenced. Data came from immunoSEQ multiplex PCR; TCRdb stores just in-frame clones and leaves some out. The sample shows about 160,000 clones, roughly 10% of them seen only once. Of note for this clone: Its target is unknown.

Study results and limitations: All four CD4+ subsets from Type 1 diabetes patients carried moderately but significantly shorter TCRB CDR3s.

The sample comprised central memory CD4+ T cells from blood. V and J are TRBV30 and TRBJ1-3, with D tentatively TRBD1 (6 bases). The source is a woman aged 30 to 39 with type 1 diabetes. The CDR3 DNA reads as TGTGCCTCCGACTTCCACAGGGTATCCGGAAACACCATATATTTT. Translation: CASDFHRVSGNTIYF.